Each of the 8 T cell receptor beta chains below was sequenced from the same sample in a study of regulatory T cells in long-lasting Graves disease. The time point here: newly diagnosed GD, antithyroid drugs for less than 3 months. From RNA extracted from PBMCs, the TCR library was made. Arm-PCR with iRepertoire HTBI primers amplified the CDR3 regions for these TCR beta libraries. TCRdb ran MiXCR on the multiplex PCR reads and lists one entry per CDR3 protein. The repertoire holds about 350,000 distinct CDR3 sequences, with about a sixth as singletons. The sample also formed part of further work on T cells in Graves' hyperthyroidism and ophthalmopathy.

The starting material was peripheral blood mononuclear cells (PBMCs), obtained at new diagnosis, from a patient treated with antithyroid drugs. These receptors were obtained from a woman under 30 with Graves disease.

The chain links TRBV10-3 to TRBJ2-3, with 8 bases aligning to TRBD1. CDR3 size: 16 residues. Germline V CDR1 and CDR2: ENHRY, SYGVKD. The V segment lost 10 bases and the J segment 0 bases; nucleotides outside the gene matches: 12. The CDR3 DNA sequence: TGTGCCACCTCGAGGCCACGACAGGGGAGCACAGATACGCAGTATTTT. This translates into CATSRPRQGSTDTQYF.

Many counts were recorded for this clonotype. This rearrangement joins TRBV2 to TRBJ1-5; D might be TRBD1 (5 bases). CDR1 and CDR2 from the germline V gene are SNHLY and FYNNEI. Trimming took 4 bases from V and 2 from J, leaving 12 bases between them. This CDR3 comprises 15 residues. The CDR3 nucleotides are TGTGCCAGCAGTGTAGGGGCCAGGGGCAATCAGCCCCAGCATTTT. It translates to CASSVGARGNQPQHF. The full variable domain, its missing parts supplied by reference TRBV2 and TRBJ1-5, is EPEVTQTPSHQVTQMGQEVILRCVPISNHLYFYWYRQILGQKVEFLVSFYNNEISEKSEIFDDQFSVERPDGSNFTLKIRSTKLEDSAMYFCASSVGARGNQPQHFGDGTRLSIL.

There are a few counts of this clonotype. This sequence joins TRBV20-1 and TRBJ2-7; TRBD2 aligns across 10 bases. The CDR3 runs to 15 residues. Germline V gene data show CDR1 as DFQATT and CDR2 as SNEGSKA (reference sequence). V was pared by 6 bases and J by 4 bases, with 12 bases of the junction left unmatched. CDR3 coding DNA: TGCAGTGCAACTAGCGGGGTGGTAACCTGGTACGAGCAGTACTTC. Its protein product is CSATSGVVTWYEQYF.

The chain couples TRBV11-1 to TRBJ2-7; D is undetermined. V was shortened by 3 bases and J by 10 bases, with 13 bases between the two germline ends. The CDR3 has 12 residues. Germline V gives CDR1 SGHAT, CDR2 FQDESV (reference sequence). The CDR3 here is CASSLRSAHQYF. CDR3 sequence (DNA): TGTGCCAGCAGCTTGCGGTCCGCTCATCAGTACTTC.

The sample holds many counts of this clonotype. The rearrangement joins TRBV6-1 to TRBJ2-3; tentative D call: TRBD2 (5 bases). Looked up from germline, CDR1 is MNHNS and CDR2 is SASEGT. Trimming stripped 10 bases from V and 2 bases from J, with 13 bases between. This CDR3 comprises 13 residues. The CDR3 DNA is TGTGCCACCCACCCGGGATCCACAGATACGCAGTATTTT. Its protein is CATHPGSTDTQYF.

This clonotype was observed at least ten times. This chain connects TRBV5-1 to TRBJ2-1; 7 bases fit TRBD2. Germline CDR1 reads SGHRS; CDR2 reads YFSETQ. V shed 4 bases, J shed 0 bases, and the junction held 10 bases outside the gene matches. This CDR3 spans 17 amino acids. Here the CDR3 reads CASSPRGGTNSYNEQFF. CDR3 DNA sequence: TGCGCCAGCAGCCCTCGTGGAGGGACTAACTCCTACAATGAGCAGTTCTTC.

This clonotype occurred many times. The rearrangement links TRBV7-9 to TRBJ2-1; D remains unclear. The length of the CDR3 is 15 residues. The V end lost 2 bases, the J end lost 3 bases, and 11 bases lay between the germline ends. From germline, CDR1 is SEHNR and CDR2 FQNEAQ (reference sequence). CDR3 residues: CASSLPDHGYNEQFF. CDR3 sequence (DNA): TGTGCCAGCAGCTTACCGGACCATGGCTACAATGAGCAGTTCTTC.

This clonotype was detected ten times or more. This chain uses TRBV5-1 with TRBJ2-3; TRBD2 matches at 7 bases. The V and J ends lost 0 bases and 0 bases, in that order; junction bases with no gene match: 1. The CDR3 extends over 15 amino acids. Germline loops: CDR1 SGHRS, CDR2 YFSETQ. The CDR3 spells CASSLASGSTDTQYF. The CDR3 DNA is TGCGCCAGCAGCTTGGCTAGCGGCAGCACAGATACGCAGTATTTT.